These 8 T cell receptor beta chains came from one sample sequenced in a study of cytomegalovirus exposure and HLA in healthy donors. The primer mix had 60 Vbeta and 13 Jbeta primers. Measured with immunoSEQ multiplex PCR; TCRdb has only the in-frame clones, and not every one. This listing includes approximately 80,000 clones. Sequencing input: PBMCs. The receptors derive from a young woman in good health and CMV-seronegative.

The rearrangement uses TRBV6-5 and TRBJ1-1; no clear D. This CDR3 has 12 residues. Germline CDR1 MNHEY, CDR2 SVGAGI. Trimming removed 6 bases from V and 5 bases from J, with 10 bases in between. CDR3 bases: TGTGCCAGCAGCCGGTCGGGGACTGAAGCTTTCTTT. Translating it yields CASSRSGTEAFF.

The chain combines TRBV19 with TRBJ2-2; D may be TRBD2 (6 bases). Between the trimmed V and J ends, which lost 3 bases and 2 bases, there was a span of 10 bases. The CDR3 is made up of 15 amino acids. Germline lookup yields CDR1 LNHDA and CDR2 SQIVND (reference sequence). The CDR3: CASSIMGTNTGELFF. Here the CDR3 DNA reads TGTGCCAGTAGTATCATGGGGACTAACACCGGGGAGCTGTTTTTT. The full variable domain, its missing parts supplied by reference TRBV19 and TRBJ2-2, is DGGITQSPKYLFRKEGQNVTLSCEQNLNHDAMYWYRQDPGQGLRLIYYSQIVNDFQKGDIAEGYSVSREKKESFPLTVTSAQKNPTAFYLCASSIMGTNTGELFFGEGSRLTVL.

A remark on this clone: The junction does not match germline at one end; this may be a read error. V usage is TRBV5-1 and J usage is TRBJ1-1; 12 bases fit TRBD1. Germline V CDR1 and CDR2: SGHRS, YFSETQ. CDR3 length: 17 residues. For the CDR3, the DNA is TGCGCCAGCAGCGCCGGGACAGGGGGCGCGAAGAACACTGAAGATTTCTTT. This codes for CASSAGTGGAKNTEDFF.

The chain uses TRBV30 and TRBJ1-3; 8 bases align to TRBD1. V lost 3 bases, J lost 7 bases, and 8 bases stayed unmatched. CDR3 length equals 14 residues. Germline V CDR1 and CDR2: GTSNPN, SVGIG (reference sequence). CDR3 DNA sequence: TGTGCCTGGAGCCGGACAGGGACTGCGAACACCATATATTTT. This gives the protein CAWSRTGTANTIYF.

The chain joins TRBV30 to TRBJ1-1, with TRBD1 matching over 10 bases. The CDR3 is 11 amino acids. Germline-derived CDR1 and CDR2 are GTSNPN and SVGIG (reference sequence). Germline trimming cut 4 bases from V and 10 bases from J; bases unmatched to any gene: 3. CDR3 nucleotides: TGTGCCTGGACCGGGACAGGGGCAGCTTTCTTT. It specifies CAWTGTGAAFF.

The V and J genes are TRBV4-2 and TRBJ1-5, with 8 bases fitting TRBD1. Germline loops: CDR1 LGHNA, CDR2 YNFKEQ. This CDR3 comprises 15 residues. V dropped 1 base and J dropped 4; count of bases not matched to a gene: 3. The CDR3 is CASSQGTGSNQPQHF. The DNA for the CDR3 is TGTGCCAGCAGCCAAGGGACAGGGAGTAATCAGCCCCAGCATTTT.

The chain is built from TRBV6-5 and TRBJ1-4; the match to TRBD1 covers 9 bases. V lost 8 bases, J lost 7 bases, and 5 bases stayed unmatched. The germline V gene encodes CDR1 MNHEY and CDR2 SVGAGI. The CDR3 is made up of 13 amino acids. The CDR3 loop reads CASGSDRGEKLFF. The CDR3 DNA follows: TGTGCCAGCGGATCGGACAGGGGTGAAAAACTGTTTTTT.

This chain connects TRBV15 to TRBJ1-1; D gene ambiguous. Germline-derived CDR1 and CDR2 are LNHNV and YYDKDF (reference sequence). The CDR3 extends over 13 amino acids. The ends were cut back, 0 bases at V and 1 base at J, with 3 bases in the middle. CDR3 bases: TGTGCCACCAGCAGAGATCAGAACACTGAAGCTTTCTTT. Protein sequence: CATSRDQNTEAFF.